These 13 T cell receptor beta chains came from one sample sequenced in a study of blood T cell repertoires in COVID-19. The repertoire was sequenced with immunoSEQ multiplex PCR; TCRdb's copy has only in-frame clones and lacks some. The repertoire holds a few hundred thousand clones, with around 87% as singletons. The specimen sequenced was PBMCs or T cells enriched from blood (not recorded which). These receptors came from a man between 35 and 55 years old in a cohort exposed to, infected with or recovered from COVID-19 (not recorded which).

J is TRBJ2-2 and V is TRBV10-3; 7 bases match TRBD1. CDR1 is ENHRY, CDR2 SYGVKD, per germline. The CDR3 loop spans 13 amino acids. V lost 10 bases to trimming and J lost 7 bases; unmatched junction nucleotides: 9. The CDR3, as DNA: TGTGCCACGGATGACAGGGTCGGCGGGGAGCTGTTTTTT. Protein: CATDDRVGGELFF.

V is TRBV28 and J is TRBJ2-7; TRBD1 matches 7 bases. Germline assignment: CDR1 MDHEN and CDR2 SYDVKM. The CDR3 totals 14 residues. Trimming cost V 10 bases and J 3 bases; bases outside gene matches: 12. The CDR3: CATKTTGNNYEQYF. The CDR3 DNA reads as TGTGCCACAAAAACGACAGGGAACAACTACGAGCAGTACTTC.

This chain links TRBV28 with TRBJ1-2; D perhaps matches TRBD1 (5 bases). CDR1 is MDHEN, CDR2 SYDVKM, per germline. V lost 2 bases, J lost 4 bases, and 11 bases lay in between. This CDR3 is built from 14 residues. The CDR3 DNA is TGTGCCAGCAGTTTAATCGCCAGGGCCTATGGCTACACCTTC. Translated, it gives CASSLIARAYGYTF.

Concerning this clone itself: This CDR3 is also generated by other DNA sequences in the sample. This chain joins TRBV5-1 and TRBJ2-3; maybe TRBD2 (7 bases). Deletions cut 0 bases from V and 1 base from J, with 9 bases between. The CDR3 totals 15 residues. Germline-derived CDR1 and CDR2 are SGHRS and YFSETQ. CDR3: CASSLAGGRTDTQYF. CDR3 DNA: TGCGCCAGCAGCTTGGCCGGGGGGCGCACAGATACGCAGTATTTT.

J is TRBJ2-2 and V is TRBV6-4; 8 bases match TRBD1. The CDR3 loop spans 15 amino acids. The V and J ends lost 6 bases and 0 bases, in that order; junction bases with no gene match: 3. CDR1 is MRHNA and CDR2 is SNTAGT in the germline V gene. CDR3 bases: TGTGCCAGCAGGCCACAGGGGGCGAACACCGGGGAGCTGTTTTTT. This sequence encodes CASRPQGANTGELFF.

The genes are TRBV18 and TRBJ1-4; a weak D match, TRBD1 (5 bases). The CDR3 has 13 amino acids. Trimming took off 2 bases at V and 7 bases at J, with 8 bases between the two ends. The germline V gene encodes CDR1 KGHSH and CDR2 LQKENI. The CDR3 protein is CASSPRGGEKLFF. In nucleotides, the CDR3 is TGTGCCAGCTCACCAAGGGGTGGTGAAAAACTGTTTTTT.

This clone was counted a few times. This rearrangement joins TRBV14 to TRBJ2-2; D is unclear. V dropped 3 bases and J dropped 7 bases, with 15 bases sitting between them. The CDR3 totals 15 residues. Germline-derived CDR1 and CDR2 are SGHDN and FVKESK. The chain's CDR3 is CASSQSRDSVGELFF. CDR3 DNA: TGTGCCAGCAGCCAGAGTCGAGACTCCGTCGGGGAGCTGTTTTTT. Variable domain in full (rest from reference TRBV14 and TRBJ2-2): EAGVTQFPSHSVIEKGQTVTLRCDPISGHDNLYWYRRVMGKEIKFLLHFVKESKQDESGMPNNRFLAERTGGTYSTLKVQPAELEDSGVYFCASSQSRDSVGELFFGEGSRLTVL.

The chain recombines TRBV7-2 with TRBJ2-2; 9 bases line up with TRBD2. V was clipped by 8 bases and J by 4 bases; unmatched bases: 5. Germline lookup yields CDR1 SGHTA and CDR2 FQGNSA. The CDR3 is 14 amino acids. CDR3 DNA sequence: TGTGCCAGCTCGGGGCGGGAGGGCACCGGGGAGCTGTTTTTT. Its translation is CASSGREGTGELFF.

This rearrangement joins TRBV5-1 to TRBJ1-2, with 9 bases aligning to TRBD1. The germline V gene has CDR1 SGHRS and CDR2 YFSETQ. Trimming removed 3 bases from V and 3 bases from J; junction bases left unmatched: 6. This CDR3 is 15 amino acids long. As DNA, the CDR3 is TGCGCCAGCAGCTCGACAGGGGGGTTCGACTATGGCTACACCTTC. As protein: CASSSTGGFDYGYTF.

V gene TRBV5-6 combines with J gene TRBJ1-1; 9 nucleotides agree with TRBD1. This CDR3 comprises 15 residues. CDR1 is SGHDT, CDR2 YYEEEE, per germline. The V and J ends lost 1 base and 0 bases, in that order; junction bases with no gene match: 1. The CDR3 sequence: CASSLTGGVNTEAFF. The CDR3 region has the DNA TGTGCCAGCAGCTTGACAGGGGGCGTGAACACTGAAGCTTTCTTT.

The chain has TRBV27 and TRBJ1-2; 9 nucleotides match TRBD1. V was pared by 8 bases and J by 4 bases, with 8 bases of the junction left unmatched. The CDR3 covers 14 residues. Germline CDR1 is MNHEY and CDR2 is SMNVEV (reference sequence). The CDR3 here is CASGDREGLYGYTF. The DNA of the CDR3 is TGTGCCAGCGGGGACAGGGAGGGCCTCTATGGCTACACCTTC.

This rearrangement joins TRBV7-2 to TRBJ2-1; tentatively, D is TRBD2 (5 bases). The CDR3 runs to 12 residues. Germline values: CDR1 SGHTA, CDR2 FQGNSA. V shed 4 bases and J shed 9 bases, with 10 bases lying between them. The CDR3 DNA reads TGTGCCAGCAGCTATACTAGTTTTGAGCAGTTCTTC. The encoded protein is CASSYTSFEQFF.

The V and J genes are TRBV5-4 and TRBJ1-6; 7 nucleotides line up with TRBD1. This CDR3 has 16 amino acids. CDR1 SGHNT and CDR2 YYREEE come from the germline V gene (reference sequence). After removal of 0 bases from V and 3 bases from J, the junction contained 3 bases not matched to a gene. CDR3 in amino acids: CASSLGGQVYNSPLHF. CDR3 in DNA: TGTGCCAGCAGCTTGGGTGGACAGGTCTATAATTCACCCCTCCACTTT.